The clone carrying this TCR beta chain has only a few counts. This entry comes from a study of blood T cell repertoires in COVID-19. This CDR3 contains 13 residues. The germline gives CDR1 SNHLY, CDR2 FYNNEI. The germline V and J ends were trimmed by 6 bases and 2 bases, with 10 bases remaining between them. The repertoire was sequenced with immunoSEQ multiplex PCR; TCRdb's copy has only in-frame clones and lacks some. Of approximately 240,000 clones listed, about 80% were seen once; the top ten hold 2.3%. The chain carries TRBV2 and TRBJ1-1; D gene ambiguous. Sequencing was performed on peripheral blood. The origin of this receptor is a woman in her sixties with acute or convalescent COVID-19. For the CDR3, the DNA is TGTGCCAGCAGCCTGGGAGGAAACACTGAAGCTTTCTTT. This gives the protein CASSLGGNTEAFF.